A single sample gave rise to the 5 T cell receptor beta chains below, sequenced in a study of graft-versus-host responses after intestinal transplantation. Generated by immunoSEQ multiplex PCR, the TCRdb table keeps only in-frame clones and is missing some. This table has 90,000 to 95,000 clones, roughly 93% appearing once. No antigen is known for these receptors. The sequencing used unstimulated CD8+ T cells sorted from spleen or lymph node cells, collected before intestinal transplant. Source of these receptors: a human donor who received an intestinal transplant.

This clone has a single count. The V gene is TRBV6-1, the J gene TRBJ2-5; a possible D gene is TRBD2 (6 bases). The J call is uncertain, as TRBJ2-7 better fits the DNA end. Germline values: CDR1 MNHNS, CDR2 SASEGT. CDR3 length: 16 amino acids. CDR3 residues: CASSEWVGGNNYEQYF. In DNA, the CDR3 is TGTGCCAGCAGTGAATGGGTTGGGGGGAACAACTACGAGCAGTACTTC.

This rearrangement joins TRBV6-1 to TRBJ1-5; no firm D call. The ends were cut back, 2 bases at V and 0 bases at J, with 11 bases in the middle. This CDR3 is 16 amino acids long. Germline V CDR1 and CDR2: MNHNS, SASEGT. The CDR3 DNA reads TGTGCCAGCAGTGAAAGTAGCGGGTATAGCAATCAGCCCCAGCATTTT. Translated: CASSESSGYSNQPQHF.

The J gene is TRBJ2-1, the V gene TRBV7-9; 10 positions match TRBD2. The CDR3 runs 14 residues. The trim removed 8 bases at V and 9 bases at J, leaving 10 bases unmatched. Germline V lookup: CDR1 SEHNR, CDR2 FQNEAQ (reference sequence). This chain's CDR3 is CASGSGRGLGEQFF. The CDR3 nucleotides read TGTGCCAGCGGGAGCGGGAGGGGACTCGGTGAGCAGTTCTTC.

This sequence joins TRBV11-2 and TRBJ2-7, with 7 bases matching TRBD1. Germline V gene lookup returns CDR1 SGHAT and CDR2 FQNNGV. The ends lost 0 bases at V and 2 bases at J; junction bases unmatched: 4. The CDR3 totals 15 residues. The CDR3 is CASSLETGMAYEQYF. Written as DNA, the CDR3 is TGTGCCAGCAGCTTAGAGACAGGGATGGCCTACGAGCAGTACTTC.

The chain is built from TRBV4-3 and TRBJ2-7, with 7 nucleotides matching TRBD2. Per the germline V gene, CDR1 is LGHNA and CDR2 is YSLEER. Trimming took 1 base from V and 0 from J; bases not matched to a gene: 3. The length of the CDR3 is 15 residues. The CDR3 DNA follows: TGCGCCAGCAGCCAAGCAAGGACTAGCTCCTACGAGCAGTACTTC. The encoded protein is CASSQARTSSYEQYF.